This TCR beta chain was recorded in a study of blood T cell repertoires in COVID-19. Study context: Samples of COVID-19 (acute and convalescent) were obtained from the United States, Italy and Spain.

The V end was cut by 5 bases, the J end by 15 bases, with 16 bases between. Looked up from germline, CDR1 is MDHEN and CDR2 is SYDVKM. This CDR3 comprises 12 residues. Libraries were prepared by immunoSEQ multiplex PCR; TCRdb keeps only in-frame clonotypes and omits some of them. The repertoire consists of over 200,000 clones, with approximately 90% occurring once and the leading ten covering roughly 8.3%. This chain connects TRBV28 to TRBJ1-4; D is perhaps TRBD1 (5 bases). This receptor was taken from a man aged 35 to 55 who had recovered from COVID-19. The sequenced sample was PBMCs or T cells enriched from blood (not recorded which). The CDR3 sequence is CASSRGGRVMFF. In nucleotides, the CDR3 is TGTGCCAGCAGTAGGGGTGGTAGGGTAATGTTTTTT.